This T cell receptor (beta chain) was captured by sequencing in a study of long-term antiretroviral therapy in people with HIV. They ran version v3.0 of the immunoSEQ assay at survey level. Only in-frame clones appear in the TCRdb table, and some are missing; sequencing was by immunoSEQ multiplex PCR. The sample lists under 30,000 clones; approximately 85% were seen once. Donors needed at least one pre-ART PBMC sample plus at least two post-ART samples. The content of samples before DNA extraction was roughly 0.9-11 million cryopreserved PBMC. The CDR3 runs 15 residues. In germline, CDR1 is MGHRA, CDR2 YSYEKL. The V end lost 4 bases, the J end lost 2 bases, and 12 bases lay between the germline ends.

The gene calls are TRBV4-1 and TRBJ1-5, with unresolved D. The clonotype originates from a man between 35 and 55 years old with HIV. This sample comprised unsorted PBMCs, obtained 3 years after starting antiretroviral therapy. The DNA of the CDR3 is TGCGCCAGCAGCCTCCGACATGGGGGCAATCAGCCCCAGCATTTT. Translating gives CASSLRHGGNQPQHF.